The 7 T cell receptor beta chains below were found in one sample sequenced in a study of T-cell memory formation after mild COVID-19. One entry per CDR3 protein, called by TCRdb with MiXCR from the 5' RACE reads. Altogether fewer than 250,000 distinct CDR3 sequences are present, less than 20% being singletons, with the ten largest covering about 2%. Input material: PBMCs or a T cell subset sorted from them (not recorded which). The receptor set was obtained from an adult woman who had mild COVID-19 (a few samples of this study predate the infection). Cell type and time point are not known.

This CDR3 is CANLMNSGANTEAFF. Here the CDR3 DNA reads TGTGCCAACCTTATGAATAGCGGGGCGAACACTGAAGCTTTCTTT. The V call is TRBV7-2, the J call TRBJ1-1; D is possibly TRBD1 (5 bases). The V end lost 10 bases, the J end lost 1 base, and 19 bases lay between the germline ends. Looked up from germline, CDR1 is SGHTA and CDR2 is FQGNSA. The CDR3 extends over 15 amino acids.

This chain uses TRBV18 with TRBJ1-5; a weak D match, TRBD1 (5 bases). CDR3 length: 15 residues. Deletions cut 0 bases from V and 4 bases from J, with 10 bases between. Germline CDR1 and CDR2: KGHSH and LQKENI. CDR3 residues: CASSPPLGTNQPQHF. Here the CDR3 DNA reads TGTGCCAGCTCACCACCGTTGGGGACGAATCAGCCCCAGCATTTT.

This chain uses TRBV30 with TRBJ2-3, with D perhaps TRBD2 (7 bases). Trimming shortened V by 3 bases and J by 11 bases, and 21 bases separated the two germline ends. CDR1 is GTSNPN and CDR2 is SVGIG in the germline V gene (reference sequence). CDR3 length equals 14 residues. CDR3: CAWRRSGGPPKQYF. CDR3 nucleotides: TGTGCCTGGAGGAGATCGGGGGGCCCCCCCAAGCAGTATTTT.

This rearrangement joins TRBV12-3 or TRBV12-4 to TRBJ1-5; 8 positions agree with TRBD1. Losses at the gene ends were 5 bases for V and 5 bases for J; bases not matched to a gene: 11. CDR3 length: 16 amino acids. The CDR3, as DNA: TGTGCCAGCAGTCAGTGGGGACAGGCGGACTATCAGCCCCAGCATTTT. Translation gives CASSQWGQADYQPQHF.

The rearrangement links TRBV24-1 to TRBJ2-5; D call uncertain. This CDR3 region has 13 residues. Germline CDR1 KGHDR, CDR2 SFDVKD. The germline V and J ends were trimmed by 6 bases and 2 bases, with 9 bases remaining between them. CDR3 sequence: CATSRHGQETQYF. The DNA for the CDR3 is TGTGCCACCAGTCGACACGGGCAAGAGACCCAGTACTTC.

This clonotype turned up a few times. The CDR3 loop reads CASSPVRASEQETQYF. In DNA form, the CDR3 reads TGTGCCAGCAGCCCCGTTCGGGCTAGCGAGCAAGAGACCCAGTACTTC. This chain uses TRBV3-1 with TRBJ2-5; maybe TRBD2 (6 bases). V gave up 4 bases and J gave up 2 bases, with 17 bases separating them. Germline V gene lookup returns CDR1 LGHDT and CDR2 YNNKEL (reference sequence). This CDR3 comprises 16 residues.

This clonotype has ten or more counts. The chain carries TRBV14 and TRBJ2-3; D is uncertain. Germline CDR1 is SGHDN and CDR2 is FVKESK. The CDR3 spans 15 residues. V was trimmed by 0 bases and J by 2 bases, leaving 9 bases between them. As DNA, the CDR3 is TGTGCCAGCAGCCAAGAACTGGGGTACACAGATACGCAGTATTTT. Translating it yields CASSQELGYTDTQYF.